A selection of T cell receptor beta chains follows, all from one sample in a study of CD8 T cells in Susac syndrome. TCRdb redid the calling of the immunoSEQ multiplex PCR reads with MiXCR, one entry per CDR3 protein. Of approximately 75,000 distinct CDR3 sequences in the sample, around 95% were seen once. Material for sequencing was CD8+ T cells from PBMCs. Receptors originate from a human donor in good health. The CDR3 runs from the conserved cysteine through the conserved F or W. The D gene is left open where the match is weak. Only some rows state a clone size, as once, few, many or a class for expanded clones.

TGCGCCAGCAGCCAAGAGGTTGGGGCCCCGAGCACAGATACGCAGTATTTT,CASSQEVGAPSTDTQYF,.,.,TRBJ2-3,TRBV4-1
TGTGCCAGCTCACCCGCGACTAGCGGGGGTTACGAGCAGTACTTC,CASSPATSGGYEQYF,.,TRBD2,TRBJ2-7,TRBV18
TGTGCCAGCAGTTTAAGGCAGAACTATGGCTACACCTTC,CASSLRQNYGYTF,.,.,TRBJ1-2,TRBV27
TGTGCCAGCAGCTTAGCCTCCACTAGCGGGGTCTACGAGCAGTACTTC,CASSLASTSGVYEQYF,.,TRBD2,TRBJ2-7,TRBV7-2
TGTGCCAGCTCACCACGCGTTAGGGTTTTCGACGGCGAGCAGTACTTC,CASSPRVRVFDGEQYF,.,.,TRBJ2-7,TRBV18
TGTGCCAGCAGTGAGCGGGGCCATTACAATGAGCAGTTCTTC,CASSERGHYNEQFF,.,.,TRBJ2-1,TRBV25-1
TGTGCCAGCAGTTTACTGACAGGGGGGAACTATGGCTACACCTTC,CASSLLTGGNYGYTF,.,TRBD1,TRBJ1-2,TRBV28
TGTGCCAGCAAGCTCCGGGCCGACTACGAGCAGTACTTC,CASKLRADYEQYF,.,.,TRBJ2-7,TRBV27
TGTGCCAGCAGCTTAAGGGACTCAGTCGGAAACACCATATATTTT,CASSLRDSVGNTIYF,.,.,TRBJ1-3,TRBV7-2
TGCAGCGTCCTAGGGCCCTCTGGCCTCCACTTT,CSVLGPSGLHF,.,.,TRBJ1-6,TRBV29-1
TGTGCCAGCAGTGAAGGGGCTAGCGGGGGCTTTGACGAGCAGTACTTC,CASSEGASGGFDEQYF,.,TRBD2,TRBJ2-7,TRBV25-1
TGTGCCAGCAGCTTAGGGCTGGACAGTCTTAACTATGGCTACACCTTC,CASSLGLDSLNYGYTF,.,.,TRBJ1-2,TRBV7-9
TGTGCCAGCAGCCCTGGACCATACACTGAAGCTTTCTTT,CASSPGPYTEAFF,once,.,TRBJ1-1,TRBV7-3
TGTGCCAGCAGCGTAACAGGGGGAAACTATGGCTACACCTTC,CASSVTGGNYGYTF,.,TRBD1,TRBJ1-2,TRBV9
TGTGCCAGCAGTGACCCGCTGTCGGCCGGGGAGCTGTTTTTT,CASSDPLSAGELFF,.,.,TRBJ2-2,TRBV25-1
TGTGCCAGCAGTGAAGACGGGACAGGGGTAGGAAACACCTTC,CASSEDGTGVGNTF,.,TRBD1,TRBJ1-2,TRBV2
TGTGCCAGCAGACTCCAGGGTCCGGGGAGTACCGGGGAGCTGTTTTTT,CASRLQGPGSTGELFF,.,.,TRBJ2-2,TRBV27
TGTGCCAGCAGTTTGCCACAGCGGGCCTATGGCTACACCTTC,CASSLPQRAYGYTF,.,.,TRBJ1-2,TRBV28
TGCAGTGCTAGCCCCTTGGGTGCAGGGGTCTATGGCTACACCTTC,CSASPLGAGVYGYTF,once,.,TRBJ1-2,TRBV20-1
TGTGCTAGTGGTTTGGCACTGTTGGGTGAGCAGTTCTTC,CASGLALLGEQFF,.,.,TRBJ2-1,TRBV12-5
TGTGCCAGCACCCTACCCGGGACTGGGACCTTAGGGGAGCAGTTCTTC,CASTLPGTGTLGEQFF,.,.,TRBJ2-1,TRBV12-3/TRBV12-4
TGTGCCAGCAGCTGGGGGACAGGTCTCGATGGCTACACCTTC,CASSWGTGLDGYTF,.,TRBD1,TRBJ1-2,TRBV5-6
TGCGCCAGCAGCTTGAGGCAACAGGGGAATTCACCCCTCCACTTT,CASSLRQQGNSPLHF,.,TRBD1,TRBJ1-6,TRBV5-1
TGTGCCAGCCTAGCGGGGGTGAGCACCGGGGAGCTGTTTTTT,CASLAGVSTGELFF,.,TRBD2,TRBJ2-2,TRBV2
TGTGCCAGTAGTTACAGCTCGAACACTGAAGCTTTCTTT,CASSYSSNTEAFF,.,.,TRBJ1-1,TRBV19
TGCGCCAGCAGCCTCGGTGACAGGGGGACCAGCTTAACGAATTCACCCCTCCACTTT,CASSLGDRGTSLTNSPLHF,.,TRBD1,TRBJ1-6,TRBV5-1
TGCGCCAGCAGCCAAATCGGGACAGACGAGCAGTACTTC,CASSQIGTDEQYF,.,TRBD1,TRBJ2-7,TRBV4-1
TGTGCCAGCACCTTATATCGGACAAGAGGCGGCAATCAGCCCCAGCATTTT,CASTLYRTRGGNQPQHF,.,.,TRBJ1-5,TRBV28
TGTGCCAGTAGTATAGAGCGGGGGACCTACAATGAGCAGTTCTTC,CASSIERGTYNEQFF,few,TRBD2,TRBJ2-1,TRBV19